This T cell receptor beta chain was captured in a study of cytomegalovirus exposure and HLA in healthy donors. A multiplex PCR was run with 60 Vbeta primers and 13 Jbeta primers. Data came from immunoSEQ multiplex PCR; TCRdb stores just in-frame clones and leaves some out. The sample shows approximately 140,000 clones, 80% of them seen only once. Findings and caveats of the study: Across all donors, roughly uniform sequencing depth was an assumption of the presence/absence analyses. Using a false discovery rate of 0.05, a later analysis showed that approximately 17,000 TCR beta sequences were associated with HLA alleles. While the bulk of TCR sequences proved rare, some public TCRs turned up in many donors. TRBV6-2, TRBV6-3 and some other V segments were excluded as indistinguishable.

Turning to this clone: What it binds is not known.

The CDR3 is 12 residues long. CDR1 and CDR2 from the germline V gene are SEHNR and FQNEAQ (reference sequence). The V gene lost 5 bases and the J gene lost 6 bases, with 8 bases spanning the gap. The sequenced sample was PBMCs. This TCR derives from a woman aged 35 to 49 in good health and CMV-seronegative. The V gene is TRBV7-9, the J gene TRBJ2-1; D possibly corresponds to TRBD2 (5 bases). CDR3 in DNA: TGTGCCAGCAGCCTTCGGGGCAATGAGCAGTTCTTC. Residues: CASSLRGNEQFF.